Only one count was recorded for the clone carrying this T cell receptor beta chain. The sample is drawn from a study of shared clonotypes between healthy human individuals. Measured with immunoSEQ multiplex PCR; TCRdb has only the in-frame clones, and not every one. The sample holds some 2,500,000 clones, less than 95% seen once. Sequenced sample: naive CD4+ T cells from PBMCs. Regarding subset: CD45RA+ positively selected. This TCR derives from a man aged 18-30 years in good health. Some clones in this sample may be carry-over from other donors' samples.

CDR3 DNA sequence: TGTGCCAGCATCACAGGGGGGGAGACCCAGTACTTC. Its translation: CASITGGETQYF. The chain combines TRBV2 with TRBJ2-5; 8 nucleotides align to TRBD1. This CDR3 spans 12 amino acids. V lost 7 bases, J lost 5 bases, and 3 bases stayed unmatched. The germline gives CDR1 SNHLY, CDR2 FYNNEI.